The 23 T cell receptor beta chains below all came from one sample that was sequenced in a study of neurological immune-mediated disorders. TCRdb reprocessed the 5' RACE reads via MiXCR and lists one record per CDR3 protein. Of about 59,000 distinct CDR3 sequences in the sample, roughly 12% were seen once. The sample was PBMCs. These receptors all come from a woman aged 60-75 years with HTLV-1-associated myelopathy (HAM/TSP).

This clonotype appeared many times. This chain links TRBV11-2 with TRBJ2-7, with D perhaps TRBD1 (5 bases). The CDR3 runs to 17 residues. The germline CDR1 and CDR2 sequences are SGHAT and FQNNGV. V was cut by 0 bases and J by 3 bases, with 18 bases left in between. Here the CDR3 DNA reads TGTGCCAGCAGCTTAGATAGGGGTTTCAGGGTCCTCTACGAGCAGTACTTC. Translated: CASSLDRGFRVLYEQYF.

This clonotype was counted at least ten times. The chain has TRBV11-2 and TRBJ2-5, with D tentatively TRBD1 (5 bases). Germline V gene sequence: CDR1 SGHAT, CDR2 FQNNGV. Trimming stripped 4 bases from V and 4 bases from J, with 13 bases between. The CDR3 is 14 amino acids. The chain's CDR3 is CASSSDSFRETQYF. CDR3 sequence (DNA): TGTGCCAGCAGCTCCGACAGTTTTCGAGAGACCCAGTACTTC.

There are many counts of this clonotype. V gene TRBV9 combines with J gene TRBJ2-1; maybe TRBD2 (5 bases). The V end was cut by 3 bases, the J end by 0 bases, with 16 bases between. CDR3 length: 17 residues. Germline assignment: CDR1 SGDLS and CDR2 YYNGEE. The CDR3 loop reads CASSGGPSGSSYNEQFF. CDR3 DNA: TGTGCCAGCAGCGGAGGCCCTAGTGGGAGCTCCTACAATGAGCAGTTCTTC.

This clonotype was counted many times. The genes are TRBV5-1 and TRBJ2-3; 14 bases agree with TRBD2. Germline CDR1 is SGHRS and CDR2 is YFSETQ. CDR3 length equals 18 residues. The V segment lost 4 bases and the J segment 1 base; nucleotides outside the gene matches: 8. This CDR3 is CASSPGPGLAGGTDTQYF. The CDR3 DNA is TGCGCCAGCAGCCCTGGCCCGGGACTAGCGGGAGGCACAGATACGCAGTATTTT.

This clonotype was detected ten times or more. The rearrangement joins TRBV5-6 to TRBJ2-5, with TRBD1 matching 10 bases. The CDR3 sequence is 16 residues long. Germline assignment: CDR1 SGHDT and CDR2 YYEEEE. V lost 4 bases, J lost 1 base, and 7 bases stayed unmatched. This CDR3 reads CASSRGQGVIQETQYF. CDR3 bases: TGTGCCAGCAGCCGTGGACAGGGGGTCATCCAAGAGACCCAGTACTTC.

This clonotype appeared many times. The rearrangement uses TRBV20-1 and TRBJ1-1; D is uncertain. The CDR3 is made up of 14 amino acids. Germline CDR1 reads DFQATT; CDR2 reads SNEGSKA (reference sequence). The V gene lost 0 bases and the J gene lost 1 base, with 9 bases spanning the gap. The CDR3 coding sequence is TGCAGTGCTAGAGATCGGCGTGGGAACACTGAAGCTTTCTTT. This encodes CSARDRRGNTEAFF.

This clonotype was found a few times. CDR3 DNA: TGTGCCAGCTCCCAAGCGGGAGGGGGCGTATACGAGCAGTACTTC. It codes for CASSQAGGGVYEQYF. V usage is TRBV18 and J usage is TRBJ2-7; 10 bases are a match to TRBD2. The CDR3 is 15 amino acids. CDR1 KGHSH and CDR2 LQKENI come from the germline V gene. V lost 6 bases and J lost 4; bases outside the gene matches: 9.

This clonotype was seen ten or more times. The gene calls are TRBV6-5 and TRBJ2-2; D remains unclear. Trimming removed 4 bases from V and 7 bases from J, with 16 bases in between. The CDR3 covers 15 residues. Germline CDR1 MNHEY, CDR2 SVGAGI. CDR3 region: CASSSIGSLGGELFF. The CDR3 DNA reads as TGTGCCAGCAGTTCTATCGGGTCGTTGGGCGGGGAGCTGTTTTTT.

This clonotype appeared many times. The chain has TRBV29-1 and TRBJ1-1; TRBD1 agrees at 7 bases. Germline trimming cut 6 bases from V and 0 bases from J; bases unmatched to any gene: 7. Germline lookup yields CDR1 SQVTM and CDR2 ANQGSEA. This CDR3 comprises 14 residues. The CDR3 sequence is CSVTEQGLNTEAFF. CDR3 DNA: TGCAGCGTCACAGAACAGGGGCTGAACACTGAAGCTTTCTTT.

In the case of this clonotype: Mismatch with germline at one junction end may stem from a read error. CDR3 region: CASSMGIEQLF. The CDR3 bases are TGTGCCAGCAGTATGGGGATCGAGCAGTTATTC. The gene calls are TRBV7-9 and TRBJ2-1, with unresolved D. This CDR3 contains 11 residues. Germline V gives CDR1 SEHNR, CDR2 FQNEAQ (reference sequence). Full variable domain (missing parts from reference TRBV7-9 and TRBJ2-1): DTGVSQNPRHKITKRGQNVTFRCDPISEHNRLYWYRQTLGQGPEFLTYFQNEAQLEKSRLLSDRFSAERPKGSFSTLEIQRTEQGDSAMYLCASSMGIEQLFGPGTRLTVL.

The sample holds many counts of this clonotype. The chain uses TRBV20-1 and TRBJ2-7; 8 positions match TRBD1. The CDR3 extends over 13 amino acids. Trimming removed 3 bases from V and 2 bases from J; junction bases left unmatched: 3. Germline assignment: CDR1 DFQATT and CDR2 SNEGSKA (reference sequence). CDR3 residues: CSASTGQAYEQYF. The CDR3 DNA reads as TGCAGTGCTAGTACGGGACAGGCCTACGAGCAGTACTTC.

This clonotype occurred many times. The chain is built from TRBV20-1 and TRBJ2-5; TRBD2 matches at 13 bases. The CDR3 has 15 amino acids. From germline, CDR1 is DFQATT and CDR2 SNEGSKA (reference sequence). Trimming cost V 3 bases and J 5 bases; bases outside gene matches: 6. CDR3 DNA: TGCAGTGCTAGGAGGACTAGCGGGAGTTGGGAGACCCAGTACTTC. As protein: CSARRTSGSWETQYF.

This clonotype appeared many times. The chain is built from TRBV20-1 and TRBJ2-2; TRBD1 agrees at 9 bases. CDR1 is DFQATT, CDR2 SNEGSKA, per germline (reference sequence). The CDR3 runs 14 residues. The J segment lost 1 base and the V segment lost 5 bases, leaving 2 bases of the junction unmatched. The DNA for the CDR3 is TGCAGTGCTTTGACAGGGGGGAACACCGGGGAGCTGTTTTTT. It yields the protein CSALTGGNTGELFF.

This clonotype was picked up many times. The chain carries TRBV7-9 and TRBJ1-3; D unclear. The CDR3 runs to 15 residues. V was shortened by 0 bases and J by 3 bases, with 9 bases between the two germline ends. Germline CDR1 is SEHNR and CDR2 is FQNEAQ (reference sequence). The chain's CDR3 is CASSLAGLIGNTIYF. The CDR3 region has the DNA TGTGCCAGCAGCTTAGCAGGGCTTATTGGAAACACCATATATTTT.

This clonotype was seen repeatedly, ten times or more. The chain carries TRBV6-1 and TRBJ2-3; 9 bases line up with TRBD1. Trimming at V came to 4 bases and at J to 1 base, leaving 0 bases not matched to a gene. Germline values: CDR1 MNHNS, CDR2 SASEGT. CDR3 length: 14 residues. This CDR3 reads CASSGTGGTDTQYF. CDR3 sequence (DNA): TGTGCCAGCAGTGGGACAGGGGGCACAGATACGCAGTATTTT.

Many counts were recorded for this clonotype. The chain couples TRBV13 to TRBJ2-7, with D possibly TRBD1 on 6 matching bases. The CDR3 has 13 residues. The germline CDR1 and CDR2 sequences are PRHDT and FYEKMQ (reference sequence). Trimming cost V 5 bases and J 2 bases, with 10 bases left between them. The CDR3 coding sequence is TGTGCCAGCAGCCCAGGACAGCCCTACGAGCAGTACTTC. Protein sequence: CASSPGQPYEQYF. The full variable domain, with the rest looked up from reference TRBV13 and TRBJ2-7, is AAGVIQSPRHLIKEKRETATLKCYPIPRHDTVYWYQQGPGQDPQFLISFYEKMQSDKGSIPDRFSAQQFSDYHSELNMSSLELGDSALYFCASSPGQPYEQYFGPGTRLTVT.

This clonotype was recorded many times. The rearrangement uses TRBV12-3 or TRBV12-4 and TRBJ1-2, with 8 bases identical to TRBD1. The CDR3 is 13 amino acids. With 6 bases clipped from V and 6 bases from J, the junction kept 6 bases outside the gene matches. This chain's CDR3 is CASSRRTGHGYTF. CDR3 coding DNA: TGTGCCAGCAGCCGGAGGACAGGGCATGGCTACACCTTC.

This clonotype occurred many times. The genes are TRBV5-6 and TRBJ1-5, with TRBD1 as a possible D gene (5 bases). Germline CDR1 SGHDT, CDR2 YYEEEE. The V and J ends lost 0 bases and 6 bases respectively, with 7 bases between them. The CDR3 length is 13 residues. CDR3 nucleotide sequence: TGTGCCAGCAGCTTGGGGGGGACTCAGCCCCAGCATTTT. Translation: CASSLGGTQPQHF.

Ten or more counts support this clonotype. The V and J genes are TRBV10-1 and TRBJ2-1; 8 bases match TRBD2. The V and J ends lost 3 bases and 0 bases, in that order; junction bases with no gene match: 4. Germline V lookup: CDR1 WNHNN, CDR2 SYGVQD (reference sequence). The CDR3 spans 16 residues. The CDR3 DNA follows: TGCGCCAGCAGTGACCTAGCGGGTTTCTCCTACAATGAGCAGTTCTTC. It translates to CASSDLAGFSYNEQFF.

This clonotype was observed many times. The CDR3 here is CASSLKKEPGLAGVTDTQYF. CDR3 DNA sequence: TGCGCCAGCAGCTTGAAGAAGGAACCGGGACTAGCGGGAGTCACAGATACGCAGTATTTT. The rearrangement uses TRBV5-1 and TRBJ2-3, with 14 bases aligning to TRBD2. The CDR3 has 20 amino acids. Germline lookup yields CDR1 SGHRS and CDR2 YFSETQ. The trim removed 1 base at V and 2 bases at J, leaving 12 bases unmatched.

This clonotype was observed at least ten times. The chain couples TRBV7-6 to TRBJ2-3; D might be TRBD2 (7 bases). Trimming stripped 5 bases from V and 4 bases from J, with 16 bases between. The CDR3 has 15 amino acids. The V gene's germline CDR1 is SGHVS and CDR2 FNYEAQ. CDR3 sequence reads: CASSLMGGAADTQYF. The CDR3 bases are TGTGCCAGCAGCCTAATGGGGGGGGCTGCAGATACGCAGTATTTT.

The table lists this clonotype with many counts. The V call is TRBV12-3 or TRBV12-4, the J call TRBJ2-5; D is unresolved. V was clipped by 2 bases and J by 5 bases, with 9 bases between them. The CDR3 sequence is 13 residues long. This chain's CDR3 is CASSLMGKETQYF. CDR3 sequence (DNA): TGTGCCAGCAGTTTAATGGGGAAGGAGACCCAGTACTTC.

This clonotype was observed once. At one end the junction does not follow the germline gene, possibly because of a read error. This chain connects TRBV9 to TRBJ2-2; D is possibly TRBD2 (6 bases). CDR3 length: 18 amino acids. Germline V gene sequence: CDR1 SGDLS, CDR2 YYNGEE. For the CDR3, the DNA is TGTGCCAGCAGCGTAGGGTCTAGCGCAGAGGCGAACACCGGTGAGCTGGTTTTT. As protein: CASSVGSSAEANTGELVF.